This TCR beta chain was identified in a study of vaccination and CD4 T cells after COVID-19. Overall study context: Spike peptides, overlapping and drawn from SARS-CoV-2, HCoV-NL63, HCoV-OC43 and HCoV-229E, were used to stimulate cells. The control cultures got either a CEFX pool, an HIV-1 Nef pool, or no peptide at all. Findings and caveats of the study: Apart from involving relatively few convalescent patients, the work omitted early post-infection timepoints.

The junction had 6 bases not matched to a gene; V was cut back by 6 bases and J by 6 bases. CDR1 and CDR2 (germline): MNHEY, SMNVEV (reference sequence). CDR3 length: 13 residues. For this clonotype: Its antigen is not identified.

The Oncomine TCR Beta short-read assay was what sequenced the DNA obtained from cultured CD4+ T cells. TCRdb redid the calling of the PCR reads with MiXCR, one entry per CDR3 protein. The sample lists roughly 23,000 distinct CDR3 sequences; roughly 44% were seen once. As for treatment: approximately 10-day PBMC culture with coronavirus spike peptide pools or control peptides (ViraFEST assay). Per well, 1.5 million to 2.5 million PBMCs were cultured in the presence of 9 to 10 IU/ml IL-2 and 10 ug/ml peptide pools. Here the sequenced sample was CD4+ T cells from blood, cultured in vitro, taken before SARS-CoV-2 vaccination. The chain couples TRBV27 to TRBJ1-2, with 8 bases identical to TRBD1. This receptor was obtained from a human donor who received a COVID-19 vaccine. The CDR3 is CASRMDREDGYTF. The CDR3 DNA is TGTGCCAGCAGAATGGACAGGGAGGATGGCTACACCTTC.